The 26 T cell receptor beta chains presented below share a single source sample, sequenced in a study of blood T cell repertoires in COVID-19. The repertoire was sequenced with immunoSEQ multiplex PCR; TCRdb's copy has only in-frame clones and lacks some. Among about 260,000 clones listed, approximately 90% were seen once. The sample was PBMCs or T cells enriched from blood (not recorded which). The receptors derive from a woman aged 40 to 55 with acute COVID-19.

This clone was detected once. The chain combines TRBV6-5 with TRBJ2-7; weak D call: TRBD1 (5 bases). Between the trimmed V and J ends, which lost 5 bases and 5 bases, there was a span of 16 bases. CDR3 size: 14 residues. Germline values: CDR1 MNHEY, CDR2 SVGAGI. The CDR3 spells CASSPQQENDEQYV. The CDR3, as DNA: TGTGCCAGCAGTCCCCAACAGGAGAACGACGAGCAGTACGTC.

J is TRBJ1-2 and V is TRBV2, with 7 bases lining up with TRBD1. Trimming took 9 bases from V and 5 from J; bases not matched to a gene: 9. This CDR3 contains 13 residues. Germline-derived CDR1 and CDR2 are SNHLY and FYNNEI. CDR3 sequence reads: CARADRAGYGYTF. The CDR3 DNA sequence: TGTGCCAGGGCAGACAGGGCTGGATATGGCTACACCTTC.

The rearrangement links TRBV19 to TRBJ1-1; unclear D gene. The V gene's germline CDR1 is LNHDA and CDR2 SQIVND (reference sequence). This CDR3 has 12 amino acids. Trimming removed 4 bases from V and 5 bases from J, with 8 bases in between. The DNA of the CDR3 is TGTGCCAGTAGTAACACGCTTACTGAAGCTTTCTTT. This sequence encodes CASSNTLTEAFF.

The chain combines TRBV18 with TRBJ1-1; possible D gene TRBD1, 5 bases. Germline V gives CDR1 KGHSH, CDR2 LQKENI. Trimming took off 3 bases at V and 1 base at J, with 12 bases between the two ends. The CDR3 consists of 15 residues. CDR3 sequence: CASSPQGFENTEAFF. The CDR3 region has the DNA TGTGCCAGCTCACCGCAGGGCTTTGAGAACACTGAAGCTTTCTTT.

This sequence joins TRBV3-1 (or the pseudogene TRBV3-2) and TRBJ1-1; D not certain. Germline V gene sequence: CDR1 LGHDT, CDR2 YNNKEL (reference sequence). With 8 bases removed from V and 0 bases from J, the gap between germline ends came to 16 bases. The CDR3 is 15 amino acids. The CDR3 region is CASHADSNMNTEAFF. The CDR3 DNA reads TGTGCCAGCCACGCGGATTCTAACATGAACACTGAAGCTTTCTTT.

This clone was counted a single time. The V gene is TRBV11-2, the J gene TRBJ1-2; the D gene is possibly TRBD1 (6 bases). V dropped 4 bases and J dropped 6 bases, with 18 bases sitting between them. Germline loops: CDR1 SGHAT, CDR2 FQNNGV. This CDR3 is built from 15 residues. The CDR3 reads CASSSSGQPMDGYTF. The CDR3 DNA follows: TGTGCCAGCAGCTCCTCGGGACAACCCATGGATGGCTACACCTTC.

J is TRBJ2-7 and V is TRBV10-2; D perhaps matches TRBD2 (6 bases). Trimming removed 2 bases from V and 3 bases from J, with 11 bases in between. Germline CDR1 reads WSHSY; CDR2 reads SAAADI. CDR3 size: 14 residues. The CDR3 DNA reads TGCGCCAGCAGTGAGAGGACTACAGGCTACGAGCAGTACTTC. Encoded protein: CASSERTTGYEQYF.

The chain's CDR3 is CASGFQGIGNSPLHF. The CDR3 DNA is TGTGCCAGCGGCTTTCAGGGGATAGGCAATTCACCCCTCCACTTT. The J gene is TRBJ1-6, the V gene TRBV27; D may be TRBD1 (6 bases). Germline V CDR1 and CDR2: MNHEY, SMNVEV (reference sequence). With 8 bases removed from V and 7 bases from J, the gap between germline ends came to 18 bases. CDR3 length: 15 residues.

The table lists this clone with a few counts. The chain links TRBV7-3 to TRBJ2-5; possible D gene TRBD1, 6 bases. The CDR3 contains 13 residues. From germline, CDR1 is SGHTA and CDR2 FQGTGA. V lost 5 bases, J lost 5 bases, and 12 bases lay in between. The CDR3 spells CASSPGAEETQYF. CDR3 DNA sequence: TGTGCCAGCAGCCCAGGGGCGGAGGAGACCCAGTACTTC.

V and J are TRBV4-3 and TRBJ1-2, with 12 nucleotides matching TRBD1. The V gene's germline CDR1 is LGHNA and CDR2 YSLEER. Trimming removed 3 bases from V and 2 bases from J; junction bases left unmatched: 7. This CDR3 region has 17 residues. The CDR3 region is CASSHHPGQGANYGYTF. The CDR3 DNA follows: TGCGCCAGCAGCCACCATCCGGGACAGGGGGCGAACTATGGCTACACCTTC.

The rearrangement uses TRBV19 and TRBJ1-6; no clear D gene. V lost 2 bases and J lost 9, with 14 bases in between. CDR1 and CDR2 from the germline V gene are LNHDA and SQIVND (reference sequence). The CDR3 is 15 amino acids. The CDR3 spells CASSIRLLGGSPLHF. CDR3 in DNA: TGTGCCAGTAGTATACGGTTATTAGGCGGTTCACCCCTCCACTTT.

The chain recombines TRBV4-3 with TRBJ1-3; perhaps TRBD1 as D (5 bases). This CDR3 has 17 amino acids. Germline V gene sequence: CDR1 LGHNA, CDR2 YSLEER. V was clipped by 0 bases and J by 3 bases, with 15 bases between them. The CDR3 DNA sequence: TGCGCCAGCAGCCAAGATCCTCAGGGTGCATATGGAAACACCATATATTTT. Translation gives CASSQDPQGAYGNTIYF.

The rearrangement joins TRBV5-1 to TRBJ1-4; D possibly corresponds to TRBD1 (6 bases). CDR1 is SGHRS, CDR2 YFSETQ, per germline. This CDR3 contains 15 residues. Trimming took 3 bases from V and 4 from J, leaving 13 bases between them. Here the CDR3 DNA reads TGCGCCAGCAGCTCGCAGACAGGAGTTAATGAAAAACTGTTTTTT. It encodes CASSSQTGVNEKLFF.

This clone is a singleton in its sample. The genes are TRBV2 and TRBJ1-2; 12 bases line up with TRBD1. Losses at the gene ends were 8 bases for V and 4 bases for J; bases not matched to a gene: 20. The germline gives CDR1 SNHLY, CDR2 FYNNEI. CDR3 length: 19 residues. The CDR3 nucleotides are TGTGCCAGCGTTTTAGCACACACCCCGGGGACAGGGGGCGCCTATGGCTACACCTTC. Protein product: CASVLAHTPGTGGAYGYTF.

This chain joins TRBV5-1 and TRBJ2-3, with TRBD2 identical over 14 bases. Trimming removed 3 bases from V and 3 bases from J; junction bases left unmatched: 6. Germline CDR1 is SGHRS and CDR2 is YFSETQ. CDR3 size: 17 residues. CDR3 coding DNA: TGCGCCAGCAGCTCGGGACTAGCGGGAGACGGGACAGATACGCAGTATTTT. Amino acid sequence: CASSSGLAGDGTDTQYF.

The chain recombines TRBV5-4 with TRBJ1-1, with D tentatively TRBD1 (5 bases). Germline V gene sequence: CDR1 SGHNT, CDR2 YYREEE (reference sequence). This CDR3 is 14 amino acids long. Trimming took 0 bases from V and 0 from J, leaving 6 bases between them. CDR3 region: CASSLDRMNTEAFF. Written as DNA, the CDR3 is TGTGCCAGCAGCTTGGACAGGATGAACACTGAAGCTTTCTTT.

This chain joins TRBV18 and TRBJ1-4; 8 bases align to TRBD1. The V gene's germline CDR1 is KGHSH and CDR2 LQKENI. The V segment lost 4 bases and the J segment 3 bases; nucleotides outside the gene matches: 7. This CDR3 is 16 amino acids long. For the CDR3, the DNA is TGTGCCAGCTCACGGCCAGGGGGCGTCGCTAATGAAAAACTGTTTTTT. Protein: CASSRPGGVANEKLFF. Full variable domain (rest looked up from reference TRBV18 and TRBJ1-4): NAGVMQNPRHLVRRRGQEARLRCSPMKGHSHVYWYRQLPEEGLKFMVYLQKENIIDESGMPKERFSAEFPKEGPSILRIQQVVRGDSAAYFCASSRPGGVANEKLFFGSGTQLSVL.

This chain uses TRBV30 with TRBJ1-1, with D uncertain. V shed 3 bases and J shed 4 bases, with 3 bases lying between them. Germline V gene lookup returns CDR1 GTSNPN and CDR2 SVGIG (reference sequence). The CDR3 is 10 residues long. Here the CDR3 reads CAWSRTEAFF. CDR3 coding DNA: TGTGCCTGGAGCCGCACTGAAGCTTTCTTT.

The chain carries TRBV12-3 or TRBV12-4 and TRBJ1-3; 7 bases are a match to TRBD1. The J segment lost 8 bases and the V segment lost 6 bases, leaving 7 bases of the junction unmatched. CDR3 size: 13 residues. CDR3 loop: CASRPGQRDTIYF. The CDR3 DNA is TGTGCCAGCAGACCGGGACAGAGAGACACCATATATTTT.

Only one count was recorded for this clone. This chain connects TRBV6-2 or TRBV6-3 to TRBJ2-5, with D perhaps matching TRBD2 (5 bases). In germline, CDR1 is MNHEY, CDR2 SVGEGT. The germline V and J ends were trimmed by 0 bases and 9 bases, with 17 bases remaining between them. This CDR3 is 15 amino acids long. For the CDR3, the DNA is TGTGCCAGCAGTTACTCGAGAGGGCTTAGGAAGGCCCAGTACTTC. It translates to CASSYSRGLRKAQYF.

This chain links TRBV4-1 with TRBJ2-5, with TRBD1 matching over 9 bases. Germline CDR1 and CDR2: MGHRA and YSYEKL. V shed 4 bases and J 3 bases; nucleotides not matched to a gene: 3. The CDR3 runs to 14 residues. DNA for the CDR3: TGCGCCAGCAGCCTAAGGACAGGGGAAGAGACCCAGTACTTC. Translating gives CASSLRTGEETQYF.

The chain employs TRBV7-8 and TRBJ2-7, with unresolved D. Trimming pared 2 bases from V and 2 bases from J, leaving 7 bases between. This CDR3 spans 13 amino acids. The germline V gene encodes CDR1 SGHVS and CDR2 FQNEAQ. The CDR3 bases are TGTGCCAGCAGCTTACCTGTTACCTACGAGCAGTACTTC. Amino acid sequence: CASSLPVTYEQYF.

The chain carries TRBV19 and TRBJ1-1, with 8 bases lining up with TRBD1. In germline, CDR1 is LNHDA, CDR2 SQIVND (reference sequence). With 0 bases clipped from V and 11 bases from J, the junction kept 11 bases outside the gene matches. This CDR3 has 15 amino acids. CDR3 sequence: CASSIDLDRGLWAFF. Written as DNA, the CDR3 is TGTGCCAGTAGTATAGATCTTGACAGGGGCCTATGGGCTTTCTTT.

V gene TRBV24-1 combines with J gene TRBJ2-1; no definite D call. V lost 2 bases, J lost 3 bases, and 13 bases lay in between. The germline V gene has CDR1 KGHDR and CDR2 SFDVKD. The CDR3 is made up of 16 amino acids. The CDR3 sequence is CATSDSVAENYNEQFF. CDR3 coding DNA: TGTGCCACCAGTGATTCAGTGGCGGAGAACTACAATGAGCAGTTCTTC.

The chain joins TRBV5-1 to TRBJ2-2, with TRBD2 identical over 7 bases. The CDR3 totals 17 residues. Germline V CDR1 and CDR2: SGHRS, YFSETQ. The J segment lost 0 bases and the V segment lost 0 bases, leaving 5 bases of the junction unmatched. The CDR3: CASSLGAGRTNTGELFF. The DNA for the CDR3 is TGCGCCAGCAGCTTGGGGGCCGGGAGGACGAACACCGGGGAGCTGTTTTTT.

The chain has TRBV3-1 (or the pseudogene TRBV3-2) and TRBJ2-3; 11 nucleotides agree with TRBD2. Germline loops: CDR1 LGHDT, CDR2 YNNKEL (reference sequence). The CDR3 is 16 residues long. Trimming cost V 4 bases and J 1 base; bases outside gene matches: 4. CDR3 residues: CASSPGTSGGTDTQYF. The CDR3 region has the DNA TGTGCCAGCAGCCCGGGGACTAGCGGAGGCACAGATACGCAGTATTTT.